This passage covers 18 T cell receptor beta chains from one sample sequenced in a study of T cells in Graves' hyperthyroidism and ophthalmopathy. Regions amplified from RNA transcripts were the TCR beta CDR3 regions. RT-PCR in the first round (using the HTBI primer set) targeted the TCR CDR3. TCRdb re-called the multiplex PCR reads through MiXCR, storing one row per CDR3 protein. Here the sample spans some 770,000 distinct CDR3 sequences, roughly 15% being singletons. Sequences were obtained from blood. Receptors originate from a man younger than 35 with Graves' hyperthyroidism.

This clonotype was counted a few times. This chain uses TRBV20-1 with TRBJ1-5; 9 bases map to TRBD1. In germline, CDR1 is DFQATT, CDR2 SNEGSKA (reference sequence). V was clipped by 5 bases and J by 7 bases; unmatched bases: 6. The CDR3 totals 13 residues. Here the CDR3 reads CSAVGTGKQPQHF. For the CDR3, the DNA is TGCAGTGCTGTAGGGACAGGGAAACAGCCCCAGCATTTT.

This clonotype has ten or more counts. The V and J genes are TRBV7-9 and TRBJ2-1; TRBD2 aligns across 9 bases. The CDR3 is 16 residues long. Trimming at V came to 2 bases and at J to 7 bases, leaving 9 bases not matched to a gene. Germline values: CDR1 SEHNR, CDR2 FQNEAQ (reference sequence). This CDR3 is CASSLPLLSGGNEQFF. The CDR3 bases are TGTGCCAGCAGCTTACCCCTATTGAGCGGGGGGAATGAGCAGTTCTTC.

This clonotype was detected many times. The V gene is TRBV20-1, the J gene TRBJ1-1, with D possibly matching TRBD1 (5 bases). This CDR3 is 14 amino acids long. Germline V gene data show CDR1 as DFQATT and CDR2 as SNEGSKA (reference sequence). V was cut by 7 bases and J by 1 base, with 16 bases left in between. Here the CDR3 reads CSGRGGGPNTEAFF. The CDR3 DNA sequence: TGCAGTGGCCGGGGGGGGGGACCGAACACTGAAGCTTTCTTT.

This clonotype was picked up many times. The CDR3 bases are TGTGCCAGCAGCGAACAGGGCGGGTGGCACAATGAGCAGTTCTTC. The encoded protein is CASSEQGGWHNEQFF. The chain carries TRBV7-3 and TRBJ2-1, with D possibly TRBD1 on 6 matching bases. CDR1 SGHTA and CDR2 FQGTGA come from the germline V gene. Trimming took 5 bases from V and 5 from J, leaving 16 bases between them. This CDR3 region has 15 residues. Variable domain in full (rest from reference TRBV7-3 and TRBJ2-1): GAGVSQTPSNKVTEKGKYVELRCDPISGHTALYWYRQSLGQGPEFLIYFQGTGAADDSGLPNDRFFAVRPEGSVSTLKIQRTERGDSAVYLCASSEQGGWHNEQFFGPGTRLTVL.

There are many counts of this clonotype. The chain employs TRBV27 and TRBJ2-3, with 10 bases aligning to TRBD2. The CDR3 runs 14 residues. Germline trimming cut 5 bases from V and 4 bases from J; bases unmatched to any gene: 3. Germline values: CDR1 MNHEY, CDR2 SMNVEV (reference sequence). The CDR3 coding sequence is TGTGCCAGCAGTCGAGCGGGAGGGCCAGATACGCAGTATTTT. This translates into CASSRAGGPDTQYF.

The genes are TRBV19 and TRBJ2-1; D unresolved. Trimming stripped 5 bases from V and 10 bases from J, with 9 bases between. Germline V lookup: CDR1 LNHDA, CDR2 SQIVND (reference sequence). This CDR3 spans 11 amino acids. The CDR3: CASSSNQEQFF. The CDR3 DNA reads TGTGCCAGTAGTTCGAACCAAGAGCAGTTCTTC.

This chain uses TRBV6-1 with TRBJ2-2; D uncertain. The ends were cut back, 5 bases at V and 6 bases at J, with 10 bases in the middle. This CDR3 has 13 amino acids. Germline CDR1 and CDR2: MNHNS and SASEGT. The CDR3 bases are TGTGCCAGCAGTCCCTTGAAGGCCGGGGAGCTGTTTTTT. Its translation is CASSPLKAGELFF.

This clonotype has at least ten counts. This chain uses TRBV12-5 with TRBJ2-2, with 8 bases lining up with TRBD1. V was pared by 0 bases and J by 6 bases, with 9 bases of the junction left unmatched. The length of the CDR3 is 17 residues. CDR1 LGHNT and CDR2 FRNRAP come from the germline V gene. CDR3 region: CASGLVKTGEWAGELFF. CDR3 nucleotides: TGTGCTAGTGGTTTGGTTAAGACAGGGGAGTGGGCCGGGGAGCTGTTTTTT.

This clonotype was found a few times. V is TRBV28 and J is TRBJ1-4; D might be TRBD1 (6 bases). Germline CDR1 reads MDHEN; CDR2 reads SYDVKM. Trimming cost V 4 bases and J 1 base, with 13 bases left between them. This CDR3 has 16 residues. The DNA for the CDR3 is TGTGCCAGCAGTTCCGGGGGGGGCGGAACTAATGAAAAACTGTTTTTT. It is translated as CASSSGGGGTNEKLFF.

This sequence joins TRBV7-9 and TRBJ2-2, with 14 bases aligning to TRBD2. Germline V gene lookup returns CDR1 SEHNR and CDR2 FQNEAQ (reference sequence). CDR3 size: 16 residues. V gave up 5 bases and J gave up 3 bases; unmatched junction bases: 2. The CDR3, as DNA: TGTGCCAGCAGCCAGACTAGCGGGAGGGACACCGGGGAGCTGTTTTTT. Its translation: CASSQTSGRDTGELFF.

In this sample, this clonotype turned up a few times. The rearrangement links TRBV12-3 or TRBV12-4 to TRBJ2-1; 8 bases map to TRBD2. The CDR3 length is 15 residues. The V gene end was trimmed by 3 bases and the J gene end by 8 bases; junction bases not matched to a gene: 9. CDR3 region: CASSFDREGLDEQFF. DNA of the CDR3: TGTGCCAGCAGTTTTGACCGGGAGGGATTGGATGAGCAGTTCTTC.

This clonotype was found many times. V gene TRBV28 combines with J gene TRBJ1-5; 9 bases map to TRBD1. The length of the CDR3 is 15 residues. Germline V gene sequence: CDR1 MDHEN, CDR2 SYDVKM. Unmatched junction bases numbered 7, after V lost 4 bases and J lost 6 bases. The DNA of the CDR3 is TGTGCCAGCAGTTGGGACAGGGTTTTGGGTCAGCCCCAGCATTTT. Its protein is CASSWDRVLGQPQHF.

This chain joins TRBV5-1 and TRBJ1-3; D is possibly TRBD1 (5 bases). From germline, CDR1 is SGHRS and CDR2 YFSETQ. Trimming stripped 0 bases from V and 4 bases from J, with 8 bases between. The CDR3 consists of 14 residues. The chain's CDR3 is CASSLEGQGNTIYF. In DNA form, the CDR3 reads TGCGCCAGCAGCTTGGAAGGACAAGGAAACACCATATATTTT.

This rearrangement joins TRBV18 to TRBJ1-3; weak D call: TRBD1 (6 bases). Trimming left V 4 bases short and J 0 bases short, with 16 bases between. Germline CDR1 and CDR2: KGHSH and LQKENI. This CDR3 is 17 amino acids long. Here the CDR3 reads CASSRLGAGTSGNTIYF. The CDR3 coding sequence is TGTGCCAGCTCACGCCTGGGGGCTGGAACCTCTGGAAACACCATATATTTT.

This clonotype showed up just a few times. The chain couples TRBV5-4 to TRBJ2-2; D gene unclear. V shed 5 bases and J shed 0 bases, with 8 bases lying between them. CDR3 length: 14 amino acids. Germline CDR1 and CDR2: SGHNT and YYREEE (reference sequence). The CDR3 loop reads CASRSSSNTGELFF. CDR3 nucleotide sequence: TGTGCCAGCAGGTCGTCGTCGAACACCGGGGAGCTGTTTTTT. Full variable domain (missing parts from reference TRBV5-4 and TRBJ2-2): ETGVTQSPTHLIKTRGQQVTLRCSSQSGHNTVSWYQQALGQGPQFIFQYYREEENGRGNFPPRFSGLQFPNYSSELNVNALELDDSALYLCASRSSSNTGELFFGEGSRLTVL.

This chain connects TRBV3-1 to TRBJ2-7; 7 positions match TRBD2. J lost 3 bases, V lost 4 bases, and 12 bases had no gene match. CDR1 LGHDT and CDR2 YNNKEL come from the germline V gene (reference sequence). This CDR3 has 16 amino acids. The CDR3 is CASSPGMGEGLYEQYF. The CDR3 DNA is TGTGCCAGCAGCCCAGGAATGGGGGAGGGCCTCTACGAGCAGTACTTC.

This clonotype was picked up many times. V gene TRBV5-1 combines with J gene TRBJ2-1; 7 bases align to TRBD1. The CDR3 length is 13 residues. Germline V gene lookup returns CDR1 SGHRS and CDR2 YFSETQ. V lost 2 bases, J lost 9 bases, and 5 bases stayed unmatched. Written as DNA, the CDR3 is TGCGCCAGCAGCTTAGACAGGGTGGTTGAGCAGTTCTTC. It translates to CASSLDRVVEQFF.

The rearrangement uses TRBV3-1 and TRBJ2-3; 10 bases match TRBD2. Germline assignment: CDR1 LGHDT and CDR2 YNNKEL (reference sequence). V was clipped by 7 bases and J by 3 bases; unmatched bases: 10. The CDR3 is made up of 16 amino acids. DNA of the CDR3: TGTGCCAGCACCCACTCAGCGGGAGGGAGGACAGATACGCAGTATTTT. Encoded protein: CASTHSAGGRTDTQYF.